This T cell receptor (beta chain) was retrieved from a study of cytomegalovirus exposure and HLA in healthy donors. General study results and limits: Some public TCRs appeared in many individuals, while most sequences were rare. Earlier findings revealed that most TCR beta V segments proved productive either about 87% or about 30% of the time.

PCR involved 60 Vbeta and 13 Jbeta primers. The table came from immunoSEQ multiplex PCR; TCRdb's copy has only in-frame clones and leaves some out. The table shows approximately 81,000 clones, with around 84% occurring only once. Of note for this clone: The antigen is undetermined.

The length of the CDR3 is 14 residues. Germline V gene sequence: CDR1 ENHRY, CDR2 SYGVKD. The junction had 14 bases not matched to a gene; V was cut back by 11 bases and J by 5 bases. The genes are TRBV10-3 and TRBJ2-5; 7 nucleotides match TRBD2. The source is a woman aged 45-65 years in good health and CMV-seronegative. Sequenced input: PBMCs. CDR3 loop: CASRSGAQGETQYF. The CDR3 DNA sequence: TGTGCCTCCCGGAGCGGGGCTCAAGGGGAGACCCAGTACTTC.